Listed below are T cell receptor beta chains from one sample, sequenced in a study of T cells after yellow fever vaccination. Via MiXCR, TCRdb re-called the 5' RACE reads, giving one row per CDR3 protein. Here the sample spans about 340,000 distinct CDR3 sequences, approximately 12% being singletons. The material was CD4+ T cells sorted from PBMCs, obtained 15 days after the yellow fever booster vaccination. The receptors stem from a man between 18 and 35 years old who received the YFV17D yellow fever vaccine. Both conserved end residues are part of each CDR3. The order of the fields is J gene, clone size, V gene, D gene, CDR3 protein, CDR3 DNA. A D gene is named only where the DNA matches it firmly. The size of a clone is reported for some rows only, either as once, few or many, or as a class for expanded clones.

j_call: TRBJ1-1
clone_size: few
v_call: TRBV9
d_call: .
cdr3_aa: CASSVTGMNTEAFF
cdr3_nt: TGTGCCAGCAGCGTAACAGGGATGAACACTGAAGCTTTCTTT

j_call: TRBJ2-6
clone_size: once
v_call: TRBV2
d_call: .
cdr3_aa: CATTGPGANVLTF
cdr3_nt: TGTGCCACAACAGGGCCTGGGGCCAACGTCCTGACTTTC

j_call: TRBJ1-1
clone_size: few
v_call: TRBV4-2
d_call: .
cdr3_aa: CASSQVPGNTEAFF
cdr3_nt: TGTGCCAGCAGCCAAGTGCCGGGGAACACTGAAGCTTTCTTT

j_call: TRBJ1-5
clone_size: few
v_call: TRBV7-2
d_call: .
cdr3_aa: CASSRQDNQPQHF
cdr3_nt: TGTGCCAGCAGCCGACAGGACAATCAGCCCCAGCATTTT

j_call: TRBJ2-3
clone_size: .
v_call: TRBV5-5
d_call: .
cdr3_aa: CASVESWVDTQYF
cdr3_nt: TGTGCCAGCGTCGAATCTTGGGTAGATACGCAGTATTTT

j_call: TRBJ2-1
clone_size: .
v_call: TRBV12-3/TRBV12-4
d_call: .
cdr3_aa: CANRRDNEQFF
cdr3_nt: TGTGCCAACAGACGGGACAATGAGCAGTTCTTC

j_call: TRBJ2-7
clone_size: .
v_call: TRBV19
d_call: TRBD1
cdr3_aa: CASSTGTGPYEQYF
cdr3_nt: TGTGCCAGTAGTACCGGGACAGGTCCCTACGAGCAGTACTTC

j_call: TRBJ2-3
clone_size: .
v_call: TRBV4-3
d_call: .
cdr3_aa: CASSGWVEATDTQYF
cdr3_nt: TGCGCCAGCAGCGGGTGGGTAGAAGCCACAGATACGCAGTATTTT

j_call: TRBJ2-1
clone_size: .
v_call: TRBV7-6
d_call: .
cdr3_aa: CASSTPWREVMNEQFF
cdr3_nt: TGTGCCAGCAGCACCCCGTGGAGGGAGGTAATGAATGAGCAGTTCTTC

j_call: TRBJ1-2
clone_size: many
v_call: TRBV12-3/TRBV12-4
d_call: .
cdr3_aa: CASNTWGIEDGYTF
cdr3_nt: TGTGCCAGCAATACCTGGGGGATTGAGGATGGCTACACCTTC

j_call: TRBJ2-3
clone_size: few
v_call: TRBV5-1
d_call: .
cdr3_aa: CASSLARVSTDTQYF
cdr3_nt: TGCGCCAGCAGCTTGGCCAGGGTGAGCACAGATACGCAGTATTTT

j_call: TRBJ2-2
clone_size: .
v_call: TRBV5-4
d_call: TRBD2
cdr3_aa: CASSLVRGGADTGELFF
cdr3_nt: TGTGCCAGCAGCTTGGTGCGCGGGGGGGCCGACACCGGGGAGCTGTTTTTT

j_call: TRBJ2-2
clone_size: few
v_call: TRBV5-1
d_call: .
cdr3_aa: CASSLIGLYTGELFF
cdr3_nt: TGCGCCAGCAGCTTGATCGGATTATACACCGGGGAGCTGTTTTTT

j_call: TRBJ1-2
clone_size: .
v_call: TRBV7-9
d_call: .
cdr3_aa: CASSFGAPEGSGYTF
cdr3_nt: TGTGCCAGCAGCTTTGGGGCTCCCGAAGGGTCCGGCTACACCTTC

j_call: TRBJ2-3
clone_size: few
v_call: TRBV20-1
d_call: .
cdr3_aa: CSAMTNPGYRTDTQYF
cdr3_nt: TGCAGTGCTATGACCAACCCGGGCTACAGAACAGATACGCAGTATTTT

j_call: TRBJ1-2
clone_size: few
v_call: TRBV7-2
d_call: .
cdr3_aa: CASSPPLGGSGYTF
cdr3_nt: TGTGCCAGCAGCCCCCCCCTCGGGGGGAGTGGCTACACCTTC

j_call: TRBJ2-3
clone_size: few
v_call: TRBV14
d_call: .
cdr3_aa: CASSQVRDTQYF
cdr3_nt: TGTGCCAGCAGCCAAGTTCGGGATACGCAGTATTTT

j_call: TRBJ2-3
clone_size: .
v_call: TRBV4-3
d_call: .
cdr3_aa: CASVSRTDTQYF
cdr3_nt: TGCGCCAGCGTTTCGCGAACAGATACGCAGTATTTT

j_call: TRBJ1-5
clone_size: .
v_call: TRBV20-1
d_call: .
cdr3_aa: CSARRDRNQPQHF
cdr3_nt: TGCAGTGCTAGGCGGGATCGCAATCAGCCCCAGCATTTT

j_call: TRBJ2-5
clone_size: few
v_call: TRBV7-3
d_call: TRBD2
cdr3_aa: CASRVSGLAGGRETQYF
cdr3_nt: TGTGCCAGCAGAGTGTCGGGACTAGCGGGGGGGCGAGAGACCCAGTACTTC

j_call: TRBJ1-1
clone_size: .
v_call: TRBV27
d_call: TRBD1
cdr3_aa: CASSAYTGGASTEAFF
cdr3_nt: TGTGCCAGCAGTGCTTACACAGGGGGCGCGAGCACTGAAGCTTTCTTT

j_call: TRBJ2-1
clone_size: few
v_call: TRBV7-8
d_call: TRBD2
cdr3_aa: CASSLVRSRTSGGLSSYNEQFF
cdr3_nt: TGTGCCAGCAGCTTAGTTAGATCACGGACTAGCGGGGGGTTAAGCTCCTACAATGAGCAGTTCTTC

j_call: TRBJ2-5
clone_size: many
v_call: TRBV29-1
d_call: TRBD1
cdr3_aa: CSGGLQGDETQYF
cdr3_nt: TGCAGCGGCGGGTTACAGGGGGACGAGACCCAGTACTTC

j_call: TRBJ2-1
clone_size: many
v_call: TRBV12-3/TRBV12-4
d_call: TRBD1
cdr3_aa: CASSWDRAGEQFF
cdr3_nt: TGTGCCAGCAGTTGGGACAGGGCTGGTGAGCAGTTCTTC

j_call: TRBJ2-4
clone_size: few
v_call: TRBV4-3
d_call: .
cdr3_aa: CASSQDRGGEQNIQYF
cdr3_nt: TGCGCCAGCAGCCAAGATAGGGGCGGGGAGCAAAACATTCAGTACTTC

j_call: TRBJ1-4
clone_size: many
v_call: TRBV12-3/TRBV12-4
d_call: TRBD1
cdr3_aa: CASSPGTVATNEKLFF
cdr3_nt: TGTGCCAGCAGCCCGGGGACAGTTGCAACTAATGAAAAACTGTTTTTT

j_call: TRBJ2-1
clone_size: .
v_call: TRBV6-4
d_call: TRBD2
cdr3_aa: CASGPGGLARDEQFF
cdr3_nt: TGTGCCAGCGGTCCGGGGGGGCTAGCTCGCGATGAGCAGTTCTTC

j_call: TRBJ1-2
clone_size: few
v_call: TRBV27
d_call: TRBD1
cdr3_aa: CASSKEQGALGGYTF
cdr3_nt: TGTGCCAGCAGTAAAGAACAGGGGGCTCTCGGTGGCTACACCTTC

j_call: TRBJ1-1
clone_size: few
v_call: TRBV6-5
d_call: TRBD1
cdr3_aa: CASSSTGTGGMNTEAFF
cdr3_nt: TGTGCCAGCAGTTCCACCGGGACAGGGGGGATGAACACTGAAGCTTTCTTT

j_call: TRBJ2-1
clone_size: few
v_call: TRBV5-1
d_call: TRBD1
cdr3_aa: CASNRDRAGNEQFF
cdr3_nt: TGCGCCAGTAACAGGGACAGGGCTGGGAATGAGCAGTTCTTC

j_call: TRBJ1-2
clone_size: many
v_call: TRBV29-1
d_call: .
cdr3_aa: CSVPGTPNYGYTF
cdr3_nt: TGCAGCGTTCCCGGGACACCTAACTATGGCTACACCTTC

j_call: TRBJ2-7
clone_size: few
v_call: TRBV4-2
d_call: .
cdr3_aa: CASRSSSQGGSYEQYF
cdr3_nt: TGTGCCAGCAGGTCCTCGTCGCAGGGAGGTTCCTACGAGCAGTACTTC

j_call: TRBJ2-3
clone_size: .
v_call: TRBV7-2
d_call: TRBD1
cdr3_aa: CASSYDRVRDTQYF
cdr3_nt: TGTGCCAGCAGCTACGACAGGGTACGAGATACGCAGTATTTT

j_call: TRBJ1-4
clone_size: few
v_call: TRBV5-1
d_call: .
cdr3_aa: CASRPGRSGEKLFF
cdr3_nt: TGCGCCAGCAGGCCGGGGCGGAGTGGTGAAAAACTGTTTTTT

j_call: TRBJ1-2
clone_size: .
v_call: TRBV3-1
d_call: .
cdr3_aa: CASSQMTLGNGYTF
cdr3_nt: TGTGCCAGCAGCCAAATGACCCTAGGGAATGGCTACACCTTC

j_call: TRBJ1-1
clone_size: .
v_call: TRBV12-3/TRBV12-4
d_call: .
cdr3_aa: CASGKQGDTEAFF
cdr3_nt: TGTGCCAGCGGGAAACAGGGAGACACTGAAGCTTTCTTT

j_call: TRBJ2-5
clone_size: few
v_call: TRBV5-6
d_call: .
cdr3_aa: CASTIHRPPLGEETQYF
cdr3_nt: TGTGCCAGCACCATTCACCGACCACCCCTAGGGGAAGAGACCCAGTACTTC

j_call: TRBJ1-5
clone_size: few
v_call: TRBV6-1
d_call: TRBD1
cdr3_aa: CASSVRPGTVDSNQPQHF
cdr3_nt: TGTGCCAGCAGTGTAAGGCCCGGGACAGTTGATAGCAATCAGCCCCAGCATTTT

j_call: TRBJ2-1
clone_size: .
v_call: TRBV4-3
d_call: TRBD1
cdr3_aa: CASSQGTGQGAYNEQFF
cdr3_nt: TGCGCCAGCAGCCAAGGGACCGGACAGGGGGCGTACAATGAGCAGTTCTTC

j_call: TRBJ2-4
clone_size: .
v_call: TRBV7-2
d_call: TRBD1
cdr3_aa: CASSLGWGDRGDIQYF
cdr3_nt: TGTGCCAGCAGCTTAGGGTGGGGGGACAGGGGCGACATTCAGTACTTC

j_call: TRBJ1-1
clone_size: .
v_call: TRBV5-4
d_call: .
cdr3_aa: CASSPDGGNTEAFF
cdr3_nt: TGTGCCAGCAGTCCGGACGGGGGGAACACTGAAGCTTTCTTT

j_call: TRBJ2-6
clone_size: .
v_call: TRBV27
d_call: .
cdr3_aa: CASSYGASGANVLTF
cdr3_nt: TGTGCCAGCAGTTACGGGGCTTCTGGGGCCAACGTCCTGACTTTC

j_call: TRBJ2-7
clone_size: few
v_call: TRBV4-1
d_call: .
cdr3_aa: CASSQAGVPVEQYF
cdr3_nt: TGCGCCAGCAGCCAAGCAGGGGTCCCCGTCGAGCAGTACTTC

j_call: TRBJ2-7
clone_size: .
v_call: TRBV7-2
d_call: .
cdr3_aa: CASSRSPDRPSSYEQYF
cdr3_nt: TGTGCCAGCAGCCGATCCCCAGACCGACCGAGCTCCTACGAGCAGTACTTC

j_call: TRBJ2-2
clone_size: .
v_call: TRBV12-3/TRBV12-4
d_call: .
cdr3_aa: CASKVQPFTGELFF
cdr3_nt: TGTGCCAGCAAGGTACAACCGTTCACCGGGGAGCTGTTTTTT

j_call: TRBJ1-5
clone_size: .
v_call: TRBV27
d_call: .
cdr3_aa: CASSLSVGWQPQHF
cdr3_nt: TGTGCCAGCAGTTTATCGGTGGGGTGGCAGCCCCAGCATTTT

j_call: TRBJ1-6
clone_size: .
v_call: TRBV5-1
d_call: .
cdr3_aa: CASSLAWQGHMDNSPLHF
cdr3_nt: TGCGCCAGCAGCTTGGCCTGGCAGGGCCATATGGATAATTCACCCCTCCACTTT

j_call: TRBJ1-3
clone_size: .
v_call: TRBV12-3/TRBV12-4
d_call: .
cdr3_aa: CASSPRDTGNTIYF
cdr3_nt: TGTGCCAGCAGTCCGAGGGACACCGGAAACACCATATATTTT

j_call: TRBJ2-1
clone_size: .
v_call: TRBV14
d_call: .
cdr3_aa: CASSQDIGFGSYNEQFF
cdr3_nt: TGTGCCAGCAGCCAAGATATAGGTTTCGGCTCCTACAATGAGCAGTTCTTC

j_call: TRBJ2-2
clone_size: few
v_call: TRBV24-1
d_call: .
cdr3_aa: CATSDPGGASAGELFF
cdr3_nt: TGTGCCACCAGTGACCCTGGGGGGGCTTCTGCCGGGGAGCTGTTTTTT